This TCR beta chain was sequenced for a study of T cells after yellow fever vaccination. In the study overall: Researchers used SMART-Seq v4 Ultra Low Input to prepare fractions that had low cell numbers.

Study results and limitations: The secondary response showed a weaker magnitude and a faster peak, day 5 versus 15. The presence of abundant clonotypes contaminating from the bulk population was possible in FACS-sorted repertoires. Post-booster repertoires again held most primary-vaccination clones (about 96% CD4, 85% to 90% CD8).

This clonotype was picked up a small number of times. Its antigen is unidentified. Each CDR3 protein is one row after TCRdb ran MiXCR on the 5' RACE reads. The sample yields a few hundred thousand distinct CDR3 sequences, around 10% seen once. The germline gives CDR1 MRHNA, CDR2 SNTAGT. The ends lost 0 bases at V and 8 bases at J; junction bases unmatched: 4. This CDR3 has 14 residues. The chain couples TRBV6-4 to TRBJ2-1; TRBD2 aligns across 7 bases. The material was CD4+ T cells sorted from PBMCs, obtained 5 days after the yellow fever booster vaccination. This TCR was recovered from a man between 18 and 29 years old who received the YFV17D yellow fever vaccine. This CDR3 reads CASSDSGGVDEQFF. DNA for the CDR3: TGTGCCAGCAGTGACTCGGGGGGGGTCGATGAGCAGTTCTTC.